A selection of T cell receptor beta chains follows, all from one sample in a study of shared T cell receptors in the human thymus. Method: immunoSEQ multiplex PCR; TCRdb's copy keeps in-frame clones and lacks some. The table includes roughly 700,000 clones, 88% detected once. The same data also went into a second study, on human thymus T cells.

The sample comprised thymocytes. All receptors derive from a boy less than two years old with a congenital heart defect. Each CDR3 is given with its conserved first and last residue. D genes are given only for firm matches.

v_gene: TRBV19; j_gene: TRBJ1-1; d_gene: .; CDR3aa: CASLSPGGLNTEAFF; CDR3nt: TGTGCCAGTCTTTCGCCGGGGGGGTTGAACACTGAAGCTTTCTTT
v_gene: TRBV4-1; j_gene: TRBJ1-1; d_gene: .; CDR3aa: CASSQDRAPPGGRNTEAFF; CDR3nt: TGCGCCAGCAGCCAAGATCGGGCCCCCCCAGGAGGGAGGAACACTGAAGCTTTCTTT
v_gene: TRBV4-2; j_gene: TRBJ2-2; d_gene: .; CDR3aa: CASSQGVSGELFF; CDR3nt: TGTGCCAGCAGCCAAGGAGTATCCGGGGAGCTGTTTTTT
v_gene: TRBV14; j_gene: TRBJ2-2; d_gene: TRBD2; CDR3aa: CASSPRTSGIREELFF; CDR3nt: TGTGCCAGCAGCCCGAGGACTAGCGGGATTCGCGAGGAGCTGTTTTTT
v_gene: TRBV19; j_gene: TRBJ2-7; d_gene: .; CDR3aa: CASSIDSGTPPYEQYF; CDR3nt: TGTGCCAGTAGTATAGATTCCGGGACACCCCCCTACGAGCAGTACTTC
v_gene: TRBV4-2; j_gene: TRBJ2-7; d_gene: TRBD2; CDR3aa: CASSQDRTSKPYEQYF; CDR3nt: TGTGCCAGCAGCCAAGACCGGACTAGTAAGCCCTACGAGCAGTACTTC
v_gene: TRBV28; j_gene: TRBJ2-3; d_gene: TRBD1; CDR3aa: CASQGAWTDTQYF; CDR3nt: TGTGCCAGCCAGGGGGCGTGGACAGATACGCAGTATTTT
v_gene: TRBV10-2; j_gene: TRBJ1-5; d_gene: .; CDR3aa: CASRLTADQPQHF; CDR3nt: TGCGCCAGCAGACTGACAGCCGATCAGCCCCAGCATTTT
v_gene: TRBV6-5; j_gene: TRBJ2-7; d_gene: .; CDR3aa: CASSPPLSYEQYF; CDR3nt: TGTGCCAGCAGCCCTCCACTCTCCTACGAGCAGTACTTC
v_gene: TRBV2; j_gene: TRBJ2-7; d_gene: TRBD1; CDR3aa: CASSGTGVYEQYF; CDR3nt: TGTGCCAGTTCCGGGACAGGGGTCTACGAGCAGTACTTC
v_gene: TRBV15; j_gene: TRBJ2-5; d_gene: TRBD2; CDR3aa: CATSPYRNYQPGGYQETQYF; CDR3nt: TGTGCCACCAGCCCCTACCGGAACTATCAACCGGGGGGGTACCAAGAGACCCAGTACTTC
v_gene: TRBV6-5; j_gene: TRBJ2-1; d_gene: TRBD1; CDR3aa: CASGRRDRGYNEQFF; CDR3nt: TGTGCCAGCGGTCGCCGGGACAGAGGCTACAATGAGCAGTTCTTC
v_gene: TRBV5-1; j_gene: TRBJ2-5; d_gene: .; CDR3aa: CASSGRLGETQYF; CDR3nt: TGCGCCAGCAGCGGTCGACTCGGAGAGACCCAGTACTTC
v_gene: TRBV15; j_gene: TRBJ2-1; d_gene: .; CDR3aa: CATTGTYNEQFF; CDR3nt: TGTGCCACCACGGGGACCTACAATGAGCAGTTCTTC
v_gene: TRBV30; j_gene: TRBJ2-7; d_gene: .; CDR3aa: CAWSGQVGISSYEQYF; CDR3nt: TGTGCCTGGAGTGGACAGGTCGGCATAAGCTCCTACGAGCAGTACTTC
v_gene: TRBV30; j_gene: TRBJ2-1; d_gene: TRBD2; CDR3aa: CAWTEMLAAGGPQFF; CDR3nt: TGTGCCTGGACCGAGATGCTGGCAGCGGGAGGGCCCCAGTTCTTC